This T cell receptor (beta chain) derives from a study of PD-1 blockade in classical Hodgkin lymphoma. Findings and limits, study-wide: Reported baseline diversity: healthy donors highest, relapsed/refractory patients lowest.

The J segment lost 4 bases and the V segment lost 6 bases, leaving 15 bases of the junction unmatched. CDR1 and CDR2 (germline): MNHEY, SMNVEV (reference sequence). The CDR3 runs to 17 residues. Time point given: newly diagnosed, previously untreated cHL patient sample. Researchers used newly diagnosed, untreated classical Hodgkin lymphoma PBMCs for comparison. As concerns this clone: Antigen: not known.

Assay used: immunoSEQ multiplex PCR; TCRdb lists only in-frame clones, some missing. The sample yields tens of thousands of clones, roughly 93% seen once. This clonotype was obtained from a human donor with classical Hodgkin lymphoma. Sample: peripheral blood mononuclear cells (PBMCs). This chain links TRBV27 with TRBJ2-3; TRBD1 matches 8 bases. For the CDR3, the DNA is TGTGCCAGCAGCTTCCTCAACCCCGACAGGGGCCCAGATACGCAGTATTTT. Translated, it gives CASSFLNPDRGPDTQYF.